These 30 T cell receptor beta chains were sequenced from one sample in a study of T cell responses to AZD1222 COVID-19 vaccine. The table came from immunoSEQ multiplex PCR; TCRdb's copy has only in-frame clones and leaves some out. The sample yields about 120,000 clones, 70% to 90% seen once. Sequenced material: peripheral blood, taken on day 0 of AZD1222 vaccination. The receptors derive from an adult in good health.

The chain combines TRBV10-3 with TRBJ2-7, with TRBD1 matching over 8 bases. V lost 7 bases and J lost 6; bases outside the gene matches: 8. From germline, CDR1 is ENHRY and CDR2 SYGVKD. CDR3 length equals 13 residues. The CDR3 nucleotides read TGTGCCATCAATGACAGGGGTTGGAGCGAGCAGTACTTC. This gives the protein CAINDRGWSEQYF.

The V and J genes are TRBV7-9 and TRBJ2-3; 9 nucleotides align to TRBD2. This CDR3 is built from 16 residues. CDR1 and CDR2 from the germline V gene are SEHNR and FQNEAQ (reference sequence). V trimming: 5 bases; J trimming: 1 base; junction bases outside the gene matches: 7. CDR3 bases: TGTGCCAGCAGCCCGTATAGCGGGAGTGGCACAGATACGCAGTATTTT. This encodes CASSPYSGSGTDTQYF.

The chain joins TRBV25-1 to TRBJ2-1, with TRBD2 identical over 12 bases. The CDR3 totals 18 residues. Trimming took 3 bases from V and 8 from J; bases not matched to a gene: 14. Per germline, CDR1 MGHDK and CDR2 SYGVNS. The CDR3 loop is CASSDTGTSGWGVDEQFF. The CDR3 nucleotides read TGTGCCAGCAGTGATACTGGGACTAGCGGGTGGGGGGTCGATGAGCAGTTCTTC. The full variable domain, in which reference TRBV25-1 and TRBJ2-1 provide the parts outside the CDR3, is EADIYQTPRYLVIGTGKKITLECSQTMGHDKMYWYQQDPGMELHLIHYSYGVNSTEKGDLSSESTVSRIRTEHFPLTLESARPSHTSQYLCASSDTGTSGWGVDEQFFGPGTRLTVL.

In DNA form, the CDR3 reads TGCAGTGCTAGTCCCCTCATAGCGCGGTACAATGAGCAGTTCTTC. Translated: CSASPLIARYNEQFF. J is TRBJ2-1 and V is TRBV20-1, with D tentatively TRBD2 (5 bases). Germline V gene sequence: CDR1 DFQATT, CDR2 SNEGSKA (reference sequence). The CDR3 is made up of 15 amino acids. V was pared by 3 bases and J by 4 bases, with 16 bases between.

The CDR3 bases are TGTGCCACCAGCAGGCCGGTAGCGGGACCATTAGACAATGAGCAGTTCTTC. It translates to CATSRPVAGPLDNEQFF. The chain carries TRBV15 and TRBJ2-1, with 8 bases fitting TRBD2. The length of the CDR3 is 17 residues. V lost 3 bases, J lost 5 bases, and 12 bases stayed unmatched. Germline lookup yields CDR1 LNHNV and CDR2 YYDKDF (reference sequence).

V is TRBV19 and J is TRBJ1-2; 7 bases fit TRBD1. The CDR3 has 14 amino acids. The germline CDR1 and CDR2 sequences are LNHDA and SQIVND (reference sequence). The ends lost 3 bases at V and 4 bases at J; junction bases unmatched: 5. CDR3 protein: CASSMGGQAYGYTF. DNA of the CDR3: TGTGCCAGTAGTATGGGCGGACAGGCCTATGGCTACACCTTC.

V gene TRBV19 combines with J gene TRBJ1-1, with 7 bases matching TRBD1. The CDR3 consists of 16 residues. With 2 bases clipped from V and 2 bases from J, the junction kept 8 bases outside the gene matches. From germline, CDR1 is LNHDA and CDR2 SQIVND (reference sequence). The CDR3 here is CASSIQGGTPNTEAFF. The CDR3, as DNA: TGTGCCAGTAGTATACAGGGGGGCACCCCTAACACTGAAGCTTTCTTT.

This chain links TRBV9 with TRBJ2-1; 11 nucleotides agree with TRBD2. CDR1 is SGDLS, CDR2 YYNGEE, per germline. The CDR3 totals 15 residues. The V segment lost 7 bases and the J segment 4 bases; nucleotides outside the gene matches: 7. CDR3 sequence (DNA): TGTGCCAGCGCTCCGGGACTAGCGGCATACAATGAGCAGTTCTTC. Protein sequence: CASAPGLAAYNEQFF.

The CDR3 region is CATSWEGETQYF. In DNA form, the CDR3 reads TGTGCCACCTCCTGGGAAGGAGAGACCCAGTACTTC. The chain links TRBV19 to TRBJ2-5; D is undetermined. V was cut by 10 bases and J by 4 bases, with 13 bases left in between. Germline lookup yields CDR1 LNHDA and CDR2 SQIVND (reference sequence). The CDR3 spans 12 residues.

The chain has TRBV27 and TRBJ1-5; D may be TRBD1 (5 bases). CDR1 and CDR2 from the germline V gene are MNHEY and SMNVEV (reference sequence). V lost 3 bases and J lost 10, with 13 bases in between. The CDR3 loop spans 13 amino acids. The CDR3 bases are TGTGCCAGCAGTTTGGGGCCGCTACAACCCCAGCATTTT. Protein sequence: CASSLGPLQPQHF.

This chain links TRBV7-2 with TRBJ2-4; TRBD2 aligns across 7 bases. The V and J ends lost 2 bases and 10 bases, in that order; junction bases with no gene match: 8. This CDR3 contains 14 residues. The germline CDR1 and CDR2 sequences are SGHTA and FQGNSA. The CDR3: CASSLTGTTMIQYF. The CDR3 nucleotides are TGTGCCAGCAGCTTAACCGGGACTACCATGATTCAGTACTTC.

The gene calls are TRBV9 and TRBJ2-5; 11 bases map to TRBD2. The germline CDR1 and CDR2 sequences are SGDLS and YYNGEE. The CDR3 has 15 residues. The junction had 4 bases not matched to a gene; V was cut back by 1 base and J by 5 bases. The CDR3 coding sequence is TGTGCCAGCAGCGTACGGGCTAGCGGGAGGGAGACCCAGTACTTC. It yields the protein CASSVRASGRETQYF. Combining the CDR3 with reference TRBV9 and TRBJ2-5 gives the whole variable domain DSGVTQTPKHLITATGQRVTLRCSPRSGDLSVYWYQQSLDQGLQFLIQYYNGEERAKGNILERFSAQQFPDLHSELNLSSLELGDSALYFCASSVRASGRETQYFGPGTRLLVL.

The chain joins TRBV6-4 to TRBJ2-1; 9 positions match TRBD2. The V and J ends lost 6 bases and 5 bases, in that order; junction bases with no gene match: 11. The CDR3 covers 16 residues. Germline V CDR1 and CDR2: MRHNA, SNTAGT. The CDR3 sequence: CASSPTGLALNNEQFF. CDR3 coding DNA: TGTGCCAGCAGCCCCACGGGACTAGCTTTGAACAATGAGCAGTTCTTC.

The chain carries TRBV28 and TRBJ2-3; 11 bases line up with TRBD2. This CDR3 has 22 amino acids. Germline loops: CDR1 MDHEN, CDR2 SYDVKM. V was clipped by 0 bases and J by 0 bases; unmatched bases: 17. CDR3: CASSLWAPLAGETVGSTDTQYF. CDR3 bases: TGTGCCAGCAGTTTATGGGCCCCACTAGCGGGAGAGACTGTGGGGAGCACAGATACGCAGTATTTT.

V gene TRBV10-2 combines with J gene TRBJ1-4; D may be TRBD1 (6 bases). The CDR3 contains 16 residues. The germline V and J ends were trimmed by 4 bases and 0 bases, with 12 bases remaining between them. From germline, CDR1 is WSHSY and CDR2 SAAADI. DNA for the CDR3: TGCGCCAGCAGTGCCGGGACATATGCAACTAATGAAAAACTGTTTTTT. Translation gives CASSAGTYATNEKLFF.

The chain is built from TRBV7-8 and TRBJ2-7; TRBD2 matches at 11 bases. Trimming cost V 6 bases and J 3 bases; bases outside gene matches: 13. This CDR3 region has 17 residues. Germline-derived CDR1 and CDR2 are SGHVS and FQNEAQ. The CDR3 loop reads CASSPQGITSGSYEQYF. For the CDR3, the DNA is TGTGCCAGCAGTCCCCAGGGGATTACTAGCGGGAGCTACGAGCAGTACTTC.

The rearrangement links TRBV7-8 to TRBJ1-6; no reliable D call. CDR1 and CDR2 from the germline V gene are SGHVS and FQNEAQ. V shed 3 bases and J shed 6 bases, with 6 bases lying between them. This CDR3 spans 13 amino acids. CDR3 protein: CASSLEINSPLHF. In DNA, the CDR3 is TGTGCCAGCAGCTTGGAGATTAATTCACCCCTCCACTTT.

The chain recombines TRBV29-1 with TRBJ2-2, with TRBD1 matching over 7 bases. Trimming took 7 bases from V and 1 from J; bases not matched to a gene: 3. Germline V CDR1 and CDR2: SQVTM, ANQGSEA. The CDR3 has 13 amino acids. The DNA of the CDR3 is TGCAGCGCCAGGACAGGGAACACCGGGGAGCTGTTTTTT. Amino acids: CSARTGNTGELFF.

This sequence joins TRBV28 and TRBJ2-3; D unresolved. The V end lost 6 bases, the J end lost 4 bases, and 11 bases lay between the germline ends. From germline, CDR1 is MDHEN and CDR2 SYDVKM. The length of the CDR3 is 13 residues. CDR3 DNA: TGTGCCAGCAGCTCAACTGGGGCAGATACGCAGTATTTT. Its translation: CASSSTGADTQYF.

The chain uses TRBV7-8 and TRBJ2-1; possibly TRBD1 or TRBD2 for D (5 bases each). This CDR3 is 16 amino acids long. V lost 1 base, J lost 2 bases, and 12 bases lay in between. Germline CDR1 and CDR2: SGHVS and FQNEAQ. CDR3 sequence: CASSLVGEFAYNEQFF. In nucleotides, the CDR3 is TGTGCCAGCAGCTTAGTGGGGGAGTTCGCCTACAATGAGCAGTTCTTC. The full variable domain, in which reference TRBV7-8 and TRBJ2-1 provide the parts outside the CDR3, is GAGVSQSPRYKVAKRGQDVALRCDPISGHVSLFWYQQALGQGPEFLTYFQNEAQLDKSGLPSDRFFAERPEGSVSTLKIQRTQQEDSAVYLCASSLVGEFAYNEQFFGPGTRLTVL.

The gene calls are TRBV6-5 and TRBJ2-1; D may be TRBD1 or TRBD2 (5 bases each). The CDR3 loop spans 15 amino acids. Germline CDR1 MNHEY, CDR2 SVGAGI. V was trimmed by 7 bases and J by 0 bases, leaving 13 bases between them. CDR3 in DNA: TGTGCCAGCACCGGGACGGGCAACTCCTACAATGAGCAGTTCTTC. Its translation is CASTGTGNSYNEQFF.

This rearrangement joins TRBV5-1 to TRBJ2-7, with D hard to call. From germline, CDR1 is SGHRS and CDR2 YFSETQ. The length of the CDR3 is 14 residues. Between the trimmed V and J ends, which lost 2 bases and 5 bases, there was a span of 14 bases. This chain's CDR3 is CASSFGPLRDEQYF. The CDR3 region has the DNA TGCGCCAGCAGCTTCGGGCCGCTAAGGGACGAGCAGTACTTC.

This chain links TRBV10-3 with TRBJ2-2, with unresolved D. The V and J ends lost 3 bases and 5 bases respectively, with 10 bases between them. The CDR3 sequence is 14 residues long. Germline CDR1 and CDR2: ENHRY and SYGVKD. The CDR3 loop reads CAISDGSGTGELFF. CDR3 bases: TGTGCCATCAGTGATGGCAGTGGGACCGGGGAGCTGTTTTTT.

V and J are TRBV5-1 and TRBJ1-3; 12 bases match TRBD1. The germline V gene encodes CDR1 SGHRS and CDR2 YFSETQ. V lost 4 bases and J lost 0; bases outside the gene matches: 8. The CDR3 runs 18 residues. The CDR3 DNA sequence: TGCGCCAGCAGCCCCACGGGGACAGGGGGCCCCTCTGGAAACACCATATATTTT. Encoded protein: CASSPTGTGGPSGNTIYF.

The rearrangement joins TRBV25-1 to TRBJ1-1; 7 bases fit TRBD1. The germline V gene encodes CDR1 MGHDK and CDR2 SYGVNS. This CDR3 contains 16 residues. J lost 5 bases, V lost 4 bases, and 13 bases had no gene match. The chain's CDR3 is CASSAWGTATWTEAFF. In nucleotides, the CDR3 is TGTGCCAGCAGTGCTTGGGGGACAGCAACATGGACTGAAGCTTTCTTT. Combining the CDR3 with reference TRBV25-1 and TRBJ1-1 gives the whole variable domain EADIYQTPRYLVIGTGKKITLECSQTMGHDKMYWYQQDPGMELHLIHYSYGVNSTEKGDLSSESTVSRIRTEHFPLTLESARPSHTSQYLCASSAWGTATWTEAFFGQGTRLTVV.

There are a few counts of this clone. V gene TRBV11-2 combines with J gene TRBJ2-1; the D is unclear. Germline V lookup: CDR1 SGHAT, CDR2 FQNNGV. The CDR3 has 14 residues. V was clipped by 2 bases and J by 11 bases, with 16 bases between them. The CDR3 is CASSLLVTPGKQFF. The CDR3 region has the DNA TGTGCCAGCAGCTTACTTGTGACGCCGGGTAAGCAGTTCTTC.

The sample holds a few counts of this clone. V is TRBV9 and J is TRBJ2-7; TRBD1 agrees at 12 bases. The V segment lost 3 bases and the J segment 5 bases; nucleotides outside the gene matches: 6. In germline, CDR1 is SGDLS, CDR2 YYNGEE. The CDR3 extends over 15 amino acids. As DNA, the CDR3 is TGTGCCAGCAGCGCTCCGGGACAGGGGGCCAACGAGCAGTACTTC. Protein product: CASSAPGQGANEQYF.

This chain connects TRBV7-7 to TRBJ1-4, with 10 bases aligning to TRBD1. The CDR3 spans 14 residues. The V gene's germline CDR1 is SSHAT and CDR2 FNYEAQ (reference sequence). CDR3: CASGSGQGNEKLFF. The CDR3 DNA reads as TGTGCTAGCGGTTCGGGACAGGGGAACGAAAAACTGTTTTTT.

CDR3 coding DNA: TGTGCCAGCAGCTTAGGGGAGGGGCCCTCCTACGAGCAGTACTTC. Residues: CASSLGEGPSYEQYF. The V and J genes are TRBV5-4 and TRBJ2-7; 7 bases agree with TRBD2. Trimming cost V 2 bases and J 0 bases; bases outside gene matches: 5. CDR3 size: 15 residues. Germline CDR1 and CDR2: SGHNT and YYREEE (reference sequence).

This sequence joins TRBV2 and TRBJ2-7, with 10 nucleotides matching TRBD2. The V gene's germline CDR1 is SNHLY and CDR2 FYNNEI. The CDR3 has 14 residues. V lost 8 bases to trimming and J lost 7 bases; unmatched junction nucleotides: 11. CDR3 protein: CASLGTSGTQEQYF. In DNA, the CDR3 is TGTGCCAGCCTGGGCACTAGCGGGACCCAGGAGCAGTACTTC.